This T cell receptor beta chain came from a study of radiotherapy plus CTLA-4 blockade in lung cancer. Method: immunoSEQ multiplex PCR; TCRdb's copy keeps in-frame clones and lacks some. The sample lists about 81,000 clones, around 72% occurring once. Germline V gene data show CDR1 as SGHTS and CDR2 as YDEGEE. This CDR3 is built from 12 residues. The study's findings and limits: Some TCR clones had been derived from tumors. These clones expanded in peripheral blood after radiotherapy plus ipilimumab.

A remark on this clone: The antigen is undetermined.

This specimen consisted of peripheral blood, obtained from a patient treated with radiotherapy plus ipilimumab. The V gene is TRBV5-8, the J gene TRBJ2-5, with D possibly TRBD1 on 5 matching bases. Judging by the DNA end, TRBJ2-7 fits better; the J call may be wrong. The receptor was derived from a human donor with non-small cell lung cancer that progressed on radiotherapy plus ipilimumab. As DNA, the CDR3 is TGTGCCAGCAGCTTGGAGGGGTACGAGCAGTACTTC. The encoded protein is CASSLEGYEQYF.